Here is one T cell receptor (beta chain) with its context. MiXCR, applied by TCRdb to the 5' RACE reads, yields one record per CDR3 protein. The sample lists around 47,000 distinct CDR3 sequences; approximately 9.6% were seen once. This sample is drawn from a study of T-cell memory formation after mild COVID-19. The CDR3 runs 13 residues. Germline V CDR1 and CDR2: MNHEY, SMNVEV (reference sequence). The trim removed 8 bases at V and 0 bases at J, leaving 3 bases unmatched. This sequence originates from an adult woman who had mild COVID-19 (a few samples of this study predate the infection). Cell type and time point are not known. The sequenced sample was PBMCs or a T cell subset sorted from them (not recorded which). This chain connects TRBV27 to TRBJ1-1; 7 bases are a match to TRBD1. The CDR3, as DNA: TGTGCCAGCGGGACAGTTCTGAACACTGAAGCTTTCTTT. Amino acids: CASGTVLNTEAFF.